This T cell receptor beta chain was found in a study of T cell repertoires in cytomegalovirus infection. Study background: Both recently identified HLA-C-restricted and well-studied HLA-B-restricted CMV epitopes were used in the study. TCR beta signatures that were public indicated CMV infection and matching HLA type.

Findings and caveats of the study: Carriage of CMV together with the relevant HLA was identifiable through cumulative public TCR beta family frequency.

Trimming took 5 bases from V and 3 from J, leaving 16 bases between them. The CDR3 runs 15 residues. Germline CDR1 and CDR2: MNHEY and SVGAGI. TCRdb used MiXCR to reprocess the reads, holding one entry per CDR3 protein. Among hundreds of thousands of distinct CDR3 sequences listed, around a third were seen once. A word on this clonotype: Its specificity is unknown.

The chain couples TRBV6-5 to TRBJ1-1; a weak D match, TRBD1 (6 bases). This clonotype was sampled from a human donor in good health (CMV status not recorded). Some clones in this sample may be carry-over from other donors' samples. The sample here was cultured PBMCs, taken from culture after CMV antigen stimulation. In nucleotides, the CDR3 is TGTGCCAGCAGTACGACAGGATCAGTGGACACTGAAGCTTTCTTT. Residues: CASSTTGSVDTEAFF.